This TCR beta chain was captured by sequencing in a study of blood T cell repertoires in COVID-19. Study summary: Samples of COVID-19 (acute and convalescent) were obtained from the United States, Italy and Spain. The cDNA or gDNA used as material had been derived from T cells, B-cell-depleted T cells, or PBMCs.

In the authors' workflow: Reference gene primers were amplified, and this amplification served to estimate nucleated cell counts. The method was immunoSEQ multiplex PCR; TCRdb's version includes in-frame clones alone and lacks a portion of them. V and J calls and clone size are those listed in that table; D and trimming were worked out from the DNA. The table lists 200,000 to 250,000 clones, 80% to 90% of them singletons. CDR1 and CDR2 from the germline V gene are MNHEY and SVGAGI. V was shortened by 6 bases and J by 8 bases, with 22 bases between the two germline ends. This CDR3 has 15 residues. The sequence was obtained from a man aged 25-45 years with active or convalescent COVID-19. The specimen was peripheral blood. The chain is built from TRBV6-5 and TRBJ1-2; weak D call: TRBD1 (6 bases). Here the CDR3 DNA reads TGTGCCAGCAGCCGTGGGGGACACATGAATCGAGGCTACACCTTC. Encoded protein: CASSRGGHMNRGYTF.